This paragraph covers one T cell receptor (beta chain) sequence. The ends were cut back, 1 base at V and 5 bases at J, with 12 bases in the middle. There are 14 residues in the CDR3. From germline, CDR1 is MNHEY and CDR2 SMNVEV (reference sequence). Researchers collected ten milliliters of peripheral blood from every single donor. Primed by a sample-barcoded 5' primer and a J-beta primer mix, a second PCR proceeded for about 6 to 12 cycles. TCRdb re-called the 5' RACE reads with MiXCR, one entry per CDR3 protein. The sample has some 1.6 million distinct CDR3 sequences, about 31% seen once. This entry comes from a study of blood T cells in healthy people across ages.

The TCR comes from a woman aged 30 to 39 in good health. The sequencing input was blood. The chain carries TRBV27 and TRBJ2-7; D gene uncertain. CDR3 bases: TGTGCCAGCAGTTTATATGGCTCAACCCACGAGCAGTACTTC. This translates into CASSLYGSTHEQYF.